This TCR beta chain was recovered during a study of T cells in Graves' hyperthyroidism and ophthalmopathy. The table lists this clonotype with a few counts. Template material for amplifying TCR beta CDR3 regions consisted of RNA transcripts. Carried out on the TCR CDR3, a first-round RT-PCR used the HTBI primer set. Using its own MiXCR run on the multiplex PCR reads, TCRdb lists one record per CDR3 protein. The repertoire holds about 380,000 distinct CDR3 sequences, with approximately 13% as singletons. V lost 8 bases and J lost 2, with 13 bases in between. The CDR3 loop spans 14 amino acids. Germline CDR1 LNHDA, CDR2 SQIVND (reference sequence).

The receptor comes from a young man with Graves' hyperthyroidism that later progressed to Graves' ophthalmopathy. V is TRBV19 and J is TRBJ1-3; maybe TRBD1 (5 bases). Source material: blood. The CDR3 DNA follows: TGTGCCAGTGAGACCTACAGGCCTGGAAACACCATATATTTT. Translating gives CASETYRPGNTIYF.